This T cell receptor beta chain originates from a study of memory CD4+ T cells and cytomegalovirus serostatus. Germline-derived CDR1 and CDR2 are SNHLY and FYNNEI. V lost 4 bases to trimming and J lost 3 bases, with 17 bases between them. CDR3 size: 16 residues. In the authors' workflow: After removing out-of-frame reads, approximately 2.2 million distinct TCRbeta sequences remained. Sequencing was performed with immunoSEQ multiplex PCR; in TCRdb, only in-frame clones are kept and a portion is missing. Clone size and V and J calls were adopted from that table, with D and trimming inferred from the DNA. The repertoire has approximately 44,000 clones, more than 65% of them found once; the top ten carry 1.9%. The sort gate was single viable CD3+CD4+CD8-CD45RO+ cells for memory CD4+ T cells. Serum IgG to CMV pp150, pp28, p38 and p52 defined serostatus.

The chain carries TRBV2 and TRBJ2-3; possible D gene TRBD2, 6 bases. Sequenced material: memory CD4+ T cells from blood. This TCR derives from an adult in good health and CMV-seronegative. The CDR3 region is CASSGRQGGGTDTQYF. The DNA for the CDR3 is TGTGCCAGCAGTGGCAGGCAGGGAGGAGGGACAGATACGCAGTATTTT.